The T cell receptor (beta chain) described here comes from a study of graft-versus-host responses after intestinal transplantation. The CDR3 is 18 amino acids. The junction had 8 bases not matched to a gene; V was cut back by 0 bases and J by 3 bases. CDR1 and CDR2 (germline): LGHNA, YNFKEQ. Assay: immunoSEQ multiplex PCR; the TCRdb copy retains only in-frame clones and omits some. This sample yields around 71,000 clones, of which 85% to 95% are seen a single time; about 0.56% belongs to the top ten. A remark on this clone: Its specificity is not known.

This TCR came from a human donor who received an intestinal transplant. The V call is TRBV4-2, the J call TRBJ2-1, with 10 bases fitting TRBD1. This specimen was unstimulated CD8+ T cells sorted from spleen or lymph node cells, taken before intestinal transplant. The CDR3 bases are TGTGCCAGCAGCCAAGATGCTAAGACAGGGGGCGGCTACAATGAGCAGTTCTTC. It yields the protein CASSQDAKTGGGYNEQFF.